This T cell receptor (beta chain) was found in a study of T cells in Graves' hyperthyroidism and ophthalmopathy. TCR beta CDR3 sequences were amplified from RNA transcripts. First-round RT-PCR of the TCR CDR3 relied on the HTBI primer set. TCRdb re-called the multiplex PCR reads through MiXCR, storing one row per CDR3 protein. This sample has about 210,000 distinct CDR3 sequences, with roughly 15% found just once. Only a few counts were recorded for this clonotype. The antigen is unknown. Trimming took off 4 bases at V and 6 bases at J, with 7 bases between the two ends. The length of the CDR3 is 13 residues. CDR1 is SGHTA and CDR2 is FQGNSA in the germline V gene. Notes on the study in general: Blood also showed most of the thyroid clonotypes that were expanded above 0.001. Before onset, by a median of about seven months, the model predicted ophthalmopathy.

The study defined stable Graves' hyperthyroidism as no ophthalmopathy progression within 18 months. Newly diagnosed hyperthyroidism patients aged 18 to 65 years had disease lasting under 2 months. This TCR came from a man in his fifties or sixties with Graves' hyperthyroidism. This sequence joins TRBV7-2 and TRBJ1-6; D call uncertain. Sample: blood. CDR3 protein: CASSSVANSPLHF. The CDR3 nucleotides read TGTGCCAGCAGCTCCGTAGCTAATTCACCCCTCCACTTT.